This T cell receptor beta chain was sequenced during a study of identical twins. Study results and limitations: Beta out-of-frame sequences showed weaker excess twin sharing. Shared out-of-frame alpha sequences (those common to twins) showed excess low generation probability. Rather than following the same donors, the conclusions depended on cross-sectional statistical analysis.

Germline V gives CDR1 DFQATT, CDR2 SNEGSKA (reference sequence). The CDR3 is 11 residues long. Trimming removed 6 bases from V and 3 bases from J, with 9 bases in between. This clonotype was observed many times. Its antigen remains unknown. After template switching added a universal primer site, the resulting cDNA carried unique molecular identifiers. From the 5' RACE reads, TCRdb called clonotypes with MiXCR, one entry per CDR3 protein. The sample holds approximately 1.8 million distinct CDR3 sequences, about 31% seen once. Source material: cord blood. The V gene is TRBV20-1, the J gene TRBJ2-7; possible D gene TRBD2, 5 bases. The receptor comes from a newborn girl in good health. The CDR3 spells CSAGLSYEQYF. The CDR3 region has the DNA TGCAGTGCCGGACTTAGCTACGAGCAGTACTTC.